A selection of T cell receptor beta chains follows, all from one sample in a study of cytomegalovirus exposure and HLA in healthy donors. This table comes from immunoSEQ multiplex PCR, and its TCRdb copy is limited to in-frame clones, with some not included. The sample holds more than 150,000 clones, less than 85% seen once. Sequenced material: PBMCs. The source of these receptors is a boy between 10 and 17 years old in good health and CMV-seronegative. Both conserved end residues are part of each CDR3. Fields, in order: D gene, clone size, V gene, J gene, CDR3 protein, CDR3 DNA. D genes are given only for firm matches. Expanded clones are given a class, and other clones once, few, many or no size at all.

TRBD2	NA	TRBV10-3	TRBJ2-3	CAITTGLAGSPDTQYF	TGTGCCATCACCACAGGACTAGCGGGAAGTCCAGATACGCAGTATTTT
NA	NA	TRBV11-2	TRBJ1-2	CASSLVRVGYGYTF	TGTGCCAGCAGCTTAGTCAGGGTAGGCTATGGCTACACCTTC
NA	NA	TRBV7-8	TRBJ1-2	CASSPGSLLYGYTF	TGTGCCAGCAGCCCCGGAAGCTTACTATATGGCTACACCTTC
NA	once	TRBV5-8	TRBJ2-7	CASSFRTDSYEQYF	TGTGCCAGCAGCTTCCGGACAGACTCATACGAGCAGTACTTC
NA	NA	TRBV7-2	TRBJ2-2	CASSLSAVNTGELFF	TGTGCCAGCAGCTTGTCCGCAGTGAACACCGGGGAGCTGTTTTTT
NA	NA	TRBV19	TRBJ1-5	CASSPPLSPQHF	TGTGCCAGTAGTCCCCCTCTTTCGCCCCAGCATTTT
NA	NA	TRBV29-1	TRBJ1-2	CSVDRGGDERKSYGYTF	TGCAGCGTTGACCGGGGGGGGGACGAGAGGAAGTCCTATGGCTACACCTTC
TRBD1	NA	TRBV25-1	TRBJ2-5	CASSEPGQGTQETQYF	TGTGCCAGCAGTGAACCGGGACAGGGTACGCAAGAGACCCAGTACTTC
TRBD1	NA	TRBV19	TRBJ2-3	CATGAGFTQYF	TGTGCTACAGGGGCGGGTTTTACGCAGTATTTT
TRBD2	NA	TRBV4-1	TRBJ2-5	CASSLPTSRSRQTQYF	TGCGCCAGCAGCCTTCCGACTAGCCGAAGTAGGCAGACCCAGTACTTC
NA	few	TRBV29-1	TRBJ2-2	CSVDSAGELFF	TGCAGCGTTGATAGCGCCGGGGAGCTGTTTTTT
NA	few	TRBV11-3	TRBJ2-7	CASSLRGTFTYEQYF	TGTGCCAGCAGCCTGCGGGGCACTTTCACCTACGAGCAGTACTTC
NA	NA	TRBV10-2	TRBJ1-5	CASGAGPVSNQPQHF	TGCGCCAGTGGGGCGGGGCCTGTTAGCAATCAGCCCCAGCATTTT
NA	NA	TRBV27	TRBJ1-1	CASSSGYTEAFF	TGTGCCAGCAGTTCGGGTTACACTGAAGCTTTCTTT
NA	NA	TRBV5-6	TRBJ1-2	CASSLGQYSPYGYTF	TGTGCCAGCAGCTTGGGACAGTACTCCCCCTATGGCTACACCTTC
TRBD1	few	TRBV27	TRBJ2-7	CASSRTGSYEQYF	TGTGCCAGCAGCCGGACAGGGTCCTACGAGCAGTACTTC
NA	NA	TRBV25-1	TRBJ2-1	CASSNNEQFF	TGTGCCAGCTCCAACAATGAGCAGTTCTTC
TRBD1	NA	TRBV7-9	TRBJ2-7	CASSLAGTGYEQYF	TGTGCCAGCAGCCTCGCCGGGACAGGCTACGAGCAGTACTTC
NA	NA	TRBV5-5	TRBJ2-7	CASSAPTQGHEQYF	TGTGCCAGCAGCGCCCCGACGCAGGGGCACGAGCAGTACTTC
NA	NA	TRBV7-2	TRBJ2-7	CASSLIYEQYF	TGTGCCAGCAGCTTAATCTACGAGCAGTACTTC
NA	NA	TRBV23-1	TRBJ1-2	CASIRPRGGGGYTF	TGCGCCAGCATAAGGCCTCGCGGGGGGGGAGGCTACACCTTC
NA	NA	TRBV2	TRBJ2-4	CASSDPSEARLAKNIQYF	TGTGCCAGCAGTGATCCGTCGGAGGCTCGGTTGGCCAAAAACATTCAGTACTTC
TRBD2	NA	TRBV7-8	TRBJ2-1	CASSSSGRLPNEQFF	TGTGCCAGCAGCTCGAGCGGGAGGCTACCCAATGAGCAGTTCTTC
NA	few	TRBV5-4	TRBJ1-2	CASSLARVGGGYTF	TGTGCCAGCAGCTTGGCCAGGGTTGGCGGCGGCTACACCTTC
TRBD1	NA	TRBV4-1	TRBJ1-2	CASSQIGQGRGYGYTF	TGCGCCAGCAGCCAGATTGGACAGGGTCGAGGCTATGGCTACACCTTC
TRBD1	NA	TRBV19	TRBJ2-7	CASSIGGGDEQYF	TGTGCCAGTAGTATAGGAGGGGGCGACGAGCAGTACTTC
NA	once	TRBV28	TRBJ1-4	CASSLTGQGNEKLFF	TGTGCCAGCAGTCTCACGGGCCAGGGGAATGAAAAACTGTTTTTT